The TCR beta chain described here comes from a study of blood T cell repertoires in COVID-19. In the authors' workflow: Amplification with reference gene primers provided the estimates of nucleated cell counts. Measured with immunoSEQ multiplex PCR; TCRdb has only the in-frame clones, and not every one. The V and J calls and clone size were taken over from that table, and D and trimming were inferred from the DNA. The data show roughly 330,000 clones, 83% seen once. Trimming took off 0 bases at V and 3 bases at J, with 9 bases between the two ends. CDR3 length equals 14 residues. Germline loops: CDR1 SGHRS, CDR2 YFSETQ. This clone was seen more than once but under ten times.

The TCR sequence derives from a woman aged 45-59 years with acute or convalescent COVID-19. The source material was peripheral blood. The J gene is TRBJ2-5, the V gene TRBV5-1, with a tentative D call TRBD1 (6 bases). The CDR3 bases are TGCGCCAGCAGCTTGGCGCCAGGGGAAGAGACCCAGTACTTC. Translating it yields CASSLAPGEETQYF.